A single sample gave rise to the 7 T cell receptor beta chains below, sequenced in a study of blood T cell repertoires in COVID-19. Sequencing used immunoSEQ multiplex PCR; TCRdb keeps in-frame clones, though not all of them. In the table there are 200,000 to 300,000 clones, approximately 86% of which are singletons. Sequencing used peripheral blood. These receptors originate from a man aged 25-40 years with active or convalescent COVID-19.

The rearrangement uses TRBV3-1 (or the pseudogene TRBV3-2) and TRBJ1-2; D call uncertain. V dropped 2 bases and J dropped 7 bases, with 14 bases sitting between them. The CDR3 has 14 residues. Germline V gene sequence: CDR1 LGHDT, CDR2 YNNKEL (reference sequence). The CDR3 here is CASSQNRHGSGYTF. The CDR3 DNA reads as TGTGCCAGCAGCCAAAACCGACATGGATCTGGCTACACCTTC.

The rearrangement links TRBV4-3 to TRBJ1-2; 10 bases line up with TRBD1. CDR1 and CDR2 (germline): LGHNA, YSLEER. The CDR3 is 18 residues long. Trimming removed 3 bases from V and 5 bases from J; junction bases left unmatched: 15. The CDR3 protein is CASSHKVGADRGAYGYTF. DNA for the CDR3: TGCGCCAGCAGCCACAAAGTCGGAGCGGACAGGGGGGCGTATGGCTACACCTTC.

V usage is TRBV5-1 and J usage is TRBJ2-1, with 7 bases matching TRBD1. Unmatched junction bases numbered 8, after V lost 4 bases and J lost 7 bases. CDR1 is SGHRS and CDR2 is YFSETQ in the germline V gene. The CDR3 is 14 amino acids. The CDR3 is CASSPNRGLNEQFF. CDR3 sequence (DNA): TGCGCCAGCAGCCCGAACAGGGGTCTAAATGAGCAGTTCTTC.

This clone has more than one count but fewer than ten. The V call is TRBV5-1, the J call TRBJ2-7; D ambiguous. Germline V CDR1 and CDR2: SGHRS, YFSETQ. The CDR3 sequence is 12 residues long. Trimming cost V 6 bases and J 3 bases, with 10 bases left between them. CDR3 protein: CASNNNDYEQYF. The DNA of the CDR3 is TGCGCCAGCAATAACAATGACTACGAGCAGTACTTC.

This clone was seen only a few times. The rearrangement joins TRBV29-1 to TRBJ1-1; 7 nucleotides align to TRBD1. Looked up from germline, CDR1 is SQVTM and CDR2 is ANQGSEA. Germline trimming cut 8 bases from V and 10 bases from J; bases unmatched to any gene: 16. The CDR3 spans 13 residues. The CDR3 region has the DNA TGCAGCTCTACCCTACAGGGGACATGGGGAGCTTTCTTT. Translation: CSSTLQGTWGAFF.

The chain recombines TRBV3-1 (or the pseudogene TRBV3-2) with TRBJ1-3, with D perhaps matching TRBD1 (5 bases). This CDR3 has 15 residues. CDR1 LGHDT and CDR2 YNNKEL come from the germline V gene (reference sequence). Trimming pared 2 bases from V and 2 bases from J, leaving 10 bases between. The CDR3 sequence is CASSQSTGTGNTIYF. CDR3 DNA sequence: TGTGCCAGCAGCCAAAGTACAGGCACTGGAAACACCATATATTTT.

The chain uses TRBV9 and TRBJ1-4, with D hard to call. V was cut by 7 bases and J by 1 base, with 14 bases left in between. In germline, CDR1 is SGDLS, CDR2 YYNGEE. The CDR3 spans 15 residues. CDR3 amino acids: CASSPNMITNEKLFF. The CDR3 DNA reads as TGTGCCAGCTCCCCAAACATGATAACTAATGAAAAACTGTTTTTT.